These 32 T cell receptor beta chains came from one sample sequenced in a study of blood T cell repertoires in COVID-19. Assay used: immunoSEQ multiplex PCR; TCRdb lists only in-frame clones, some missing. The sample consists of 45,000 or so clones, about nine tenths of them appearing once. The sequenced material came from peripheral blood. The receptor source for this set is an elderly woman in a cohort sampled during active or convalescent COVID-19.

The rearrangement links TRBV5-1 to TRBJ2-1; D gene uncertain. The CDR3 is 17 amino acids. V shed 0 bases and J shed 1 base, with 14 bases lying between them. CDR1 and CDR2 from the germline V gene are SGHRS and YFSETQ. The CDR3 loop is CASSLVTVRVSYNEQFF. CDR3 in DNA: TGCGCCAGCAGCTTGGTTACGGTCCGGGTTTCCTACAATGAGCAGTTCTTC. Full variable domain (missing parts from reference TRBV5-1 and TRBJ2-1): KAGVTQTPRYLIKTRGQQVTLSCSPISGHRSVSWYQQTPGQGLQFLFEYFSETQRNKGNFPGRFSGRQFSNSRSEMNVSTLELGDSALYLCASSLVTVRVSYNEQFFGPGTRLTVL.

This chain connects TRBV9 to TRBJ2-2, with 9 bases identical to TRBD2. Germline loops: CDR1 SGDLS, CDR2 YYNGEE. The length of the CDR3 is 14 residues. V shed 7 bases and J 1 base; nucleotides not matched to a gene: 2. The CDR3 DNA reads as TGTGCCAGCGGACTAGCGCTGAACACCGGGGAGCTGTTTTTT. Amino acid sequence: CASGLALNTGELFF.

The rearrangement links TRBV7-2 to TRBJ2-1, with D perhaps TRBD2 (5 bases). Trimming took 0 bases from V and 3 from J, leaving 9 bases between them. This CDR3 has 15 amino acids. Germline CDR1 reads SGHTA; CDR2 reads FQGNSA. Here the CDR3 DNA reads TGTGCCAGCAGCTTAGCGGGAGCCAACTACAATGAGCAGTTCTTC. Translating it yields CASSLAGANYNEQFF.

Note on this clone: The sample carries other DNA sequences with the same CDR3. The chain uses TRBV10-3 and TRBJ1-2, with 8 bases lining up with TRBD1. Unmatched junction bases numbered 4, after V lost 2 bases and J lost 8 bases. This CDR3 region has 13 residues. Germline CDR1 ENHRY, CDR2 SYGVKD. The CDR3, as DNA: TGTGCCATCAGTGAGGGACAGGGTAGCGGCTACACCTTC. It codes for CAISEGQGSGYTF.

This chain uses TRBV19 with TRBJ1-4, with a weak D call TRBD1 (5 bases). This CDR3 region has 15 residues. Germline loops: CDR1 LNHDA, CDR2 SQIVND (reference sequence). V lost 4 bases and J lost 5, with 14 bases in between. CDR3 nucleotide sequence: TGTGCCAGTAGTACAATGACAGCCCTAAATGAAAAACTGTTTTTT. Its translation is CASSTMTALNEKLFF.

The chain carries TRBV2 and TRBJ2-7; no reliable D call. Germline lookup yields CDR1 SNHLY and CDR2 FYNNEI. Trimming cost V 7 bases and J 3 bases, with 19 bases left between them. This CDR3 comprises 15 residues. The chain's CDR3 is CASTPRGRVSYEQYF. The CDR3 nucleotides read TGTGCCAGCACCCCCCGTGGGCGCGTTAGCTACGAGCAGTACTTC.

The V call is TRBV7-2, the J call TRBJ2-2, with D possibly being TRBD2 (5 bases). The V end was cut by 1 base, the J end by 7 bases, with 13 bases between. There are 15 residues in the CDR3. Germline CDR1 reads SGHTA; CDR2 reads FQGNSA. CDR3 DNA: TGTGCCAGCAGCTTAGAATTCGGGAAGGTCGGGGAGCTGTTTTTT. Translation: CASSLEFGKVGELFF. The full variable domain, its missing parts supplied by reference TRBV7-2 and TRBJ2-2, is GAGVSQSPSNKVTEKGKDVELRCDPISGHTALYWYRQSLGQGLEFLIYFQGNSAPDKSGLPSDRFSAERTGGSVSTLTIQRTQQEDSAVYLCASSLEFGKVGELFFGEGSRLTVL.

V and J are TRBV7-9 and TRBJ2-1; unclear D gene. In germline, CDR1 is SEHNR, CDR2 FQNEAQ (reference sequence). Trimming stripped 5 bases from V and 3 bases from J, with 5 bases between. The CDR3 extends over 12 amino acids. The CDR3 nucleotides read TGTGCCAGCAGCCCACACTACAATGAGCAGTTCTTC. Encoded protein: CASSPHYNEQFF.

The rearrangement uses TRBV7-9 and TRBJ2-1; 8 bases are a match to TRBD2. Germline V gene lookup returns CDR1 SEHNR and CDR2 FQNEAQ (reference sequence). Germline trimming cut 1 base from V and 1 base from J; bases unmatched to any gene: 3. There are 16 residues in the CDR3. The CDR3: CASSLVASGSYNEQFF. The CDR3 DNA is TGTGCCAGCAGCTTAGTGGCTAGCGGGTCCTACAATGAGCAGTTCTTC. Together with reference TRBV7-9 and TRBJ2-1, the CDR3 gives the full variable domain: DTGVSQNPRHKITKRGQNVTFRCDPISEHNRLYWYRQTLGQGPEFLTYFQNEAQLEKSRLLSDRFSAERPKGSFSTLEIQRTEQGDSAMYLCASSLVASGSYNEQFFGPGTRLTVL.

The chain has TRBV6-6 and TRBJ2-7; 7 bases match TRBD2. The CDR3 extends over 14 amino acids. Losses at the gene ends were 6 bases for V and 6 bases for J; bases not matched to a gene: 11. CDR1 is MNHNY, CDR2 SVGAGI, per germline (reference sequence). This CDR3 reads CASSYPSGVSEQYF. The CDR3 DNA reads as TGTGCCAGCAGCTACCCTAGCGGAGTCTCCGAGCAGTACTTC.

The chain combines TRBV5-1 with TRBJ1-2, with 8 bases aligning to TRBD1. Unmatched junction bases numbered 2, after V lost 1 base and J lost 3 bases. The germline V gene has CDR1 SGHRS and CDR2 YFSETQ. The CDR3 length is 14 residues. CDR3 in amino acids: CASSLPGQDYGYTF. The DNA of the CDR3 is TGCGCCAGCAGCTTGCCGGGACAGGACTATGGCTACACCTTC.

J is TRBJ1-2 and V is TRBV30; 9 bases match TRBD1. This CDR3 comprises 14 residues. Germline CDR1 and CDR2: GTSNPN and SVGIG (reference sequence). Trimming cost V 1 base and J 7 bases; bases outside gene matches: 7. CDR3 DNA: TGTGCCTGGAGTGCCGGGACAGGGACTATTGGCTACACCTTC. It encodes CAWSAGTGTIGYTF.

The chain combines TRBV5-6 with TRBJ1-5; 8 bases are a match to TRBD1. Germline lookup yields CDR1 SGHDT and CDR2 YYEEEE. V shed 2 bases and J 6 bases; nucleotides not matched to a gene: 7. This CDR3 spans 15 amino acids. Here the CDR3 DNA reads TGTGCCAGCAGCTTCGGACAGGGATGGGGTCAGCCCCAGCATTTT. It specifies CASSFGQGWGQPQHF.

V usage is TRBV29-1 and J usage is TRBJ1-1; 8 nucleotides align to TRBD1. This CDR3 has 14 residues. Germline V gene lookup returns CDR1 SQVTM and CDR2 ANQGSEA. J was trimmed by 3 bases and V by 4 bases; bases with no gene match: 7. The CDR3 region is CSVAHRGWDTEAFF. Written as DNA, the CDR3 is TGCAGCGTTGCACACAGGGGGTGGGACACTGAAGCTTTCTTT.

About this clone itself: At the DNA level, this CDR3 is encoded by other sequences in the same sample as well. This chain connects TRBV6-5 to TRBJ1-6; TRBD1 matches 8 bases. Trimming took 3 bases from V and 8 from J; bases not matched to a gene: 3. The CDR3 has 14 amino acids. Germline CDR1 is MNHEY and CDR2 is SVGAGI. CDR3 sequence reads: CASSYAGGDSPLHF. As DNA, the CDR3 is TGTGCCAGCAGTTATGCAGGGGGCGATTCACCCCTCCACTTT.

This clone appeared a few times. J is TRBJ2-7 and V is TRBV4-2, with 7 bases that match TRBD1. This CDR3 contains 15 residues. Looked up from germline, CDR1 is LGHNA and CDR2 is YNFKEQ. J lost 1 base, V lost 4 bases, and 7 bases had no gene match. The CDR3 DNA follows: TGTGCCAGCAGCCCAAGGGGGCAGGGATCCTACGAGCAGTACTTC. As protein: CASSPRGQGSYEQYF.

The rearrangement joins TRBV5-1 to TRBJ2-1; 9 bases map to TRBD2. Trimming at V came to 4 bases and at J to 8 bases, leaving 16 bases not matched to a gene. The CDR3 runs 17 residues. Germline CDR1 SGHRS, CDR2 YFSETQ. In nucleotides, the CDR3 is TGCGCCAGCAGCACTGGTGGTCGCGGGAGGGCCGTCTATGAGCAGTTCTTC. Translation: CASSTGGRGRAVYEQFF.

The chain couples TRBV7-8 to TRBJ2-5; D may be TRBD2 (7 bases). This CDR3 spans 15 amino acids. The germline V gene encodes CDR1 SGHVS and CDR2 FQNEAQ. The V end was cut by 6 bases, the J end by 5 bases, with 19 bases between. CDR3 DNA sequence: TGTGCCAGCAGTGCGCGGGGGAGGGGGTCGGAGACCCAGTACTTC. It codes for CASSARGRGSETQYF.

CDR3 bases: TGTGCCAGCAGTGAGCACGATCGGGGGAGTGCGTTCTTC. This translates into CASSEHDRGSAFF. The gene calls are TRBV6-1 and TRBJ2-1; maybe TRBD2 (6 bases). V was pared by 3 bases and J by 15 bases, with 18 bases between. CDR1 and CDR2 from the germline V gene are MNHNS and SASEGT. The CDR3 has 13 residues.

The chain employs TRBV3-1 (or the pseudogene TRBV3-2) and TRBJ2-1; 13 bases line up with TRBD2. J was trimmed by 12 bases and V by 5 bases; bases with no gene match: 10. Looked up from germline, CDR1 is LGHDT and CDR2 is YNNKEL (reference sequence). CDR3 length: 15 amino acids. The CDR3 DNA reads as TGTGCCAGCAGCGCGACTAGCGGGGGGTTTAGTGGGCAGTTCTTC. It yields the protein CASSATSGGFSGQFF.

The V and J genes are TRBV7-9 and TRBJ2-1; 7 bases fit TRBD1. CDR1 SEHNR and CDR2 FQNEAQ come from the germline V gene (reference sequence). This CDR3 is 15 amino acids long. V was pared by 4 bases and J by 10 bases, with 13 bases of the junction left unmatched. The CDR3 protein is CASSSGQAAVLEQFF. The CDR3, as DNA: TGTGCCAGCAGCTCCGGACAGGCGGCGGTGTTAGAGCAGTTCTTC.

The chain couples TRBV7-9 to TRBJ2-1; TRBD2 agrees at 7 bases. The CDR3 has 13 amino acids. Germline loops: CDR1 SEHNR, CDR2 FQNEAQ (reference sequence). V dropped 0 bases and J dropped 12; count of bases not matched to a gene: 5. The CDR3 is CASSLAGGPGQFF. In DNA, the CDR3 is TGTGCCAGCAGCTTAGCGGGAGGGCCCGGGCAGTTCTTC.

This clone was observed once. This chain links TRBV11-3 with TRBJ1-1; perhaps TRBD1 as D (6 bases). Trimming took 5 bases from V and 4 from J, leaving 14 bases between them. The CDR3 is 14 amino acids. The germline V gene has CDR1 SGHNT and CDR2 YENEEA. The chain's CDR3 is CASSEQGVGTEAFF. CDR3 nucleotide sequence: TGTGCCAGCAGCGAACAGGGCGTTGGCACTGAAGCTTTCTTT.

This clone was found once. This chain uses TRBV5-6 with TRBJ1-3, with 7 bases fitting TRBD1. V lost 2 bases, J lost 0 bases, and 8 bases stayed unmatched. Germline lookup yields CDR1 SGHDT and CDR2 YYEEEE. The CDR3 totals 17 residues. CDR3: CASSLRPDRPSGNTIYF. CDR3 nucleotide sequence: TGTGCCAGCAGCTTAAGACCGGACAGGCCCTCTGGAAACACCATATATTTT. Together with reference TRBV5-6 and TRBJ1-3, the CDR3 gives the full variable domain: DAGVTQSPTHLIKTRGQQVTLRCSPKSGHDTVSWYQQALGQGPQFIFQYYEEEERQRGNFPDRFSGHQFPNYSSELNVNALLLGDSALYLCASSLRPDRPSGNTIYFGEGSWLTVV.

This chain links TRBV5-4 with TRBJ2-7, with D hard to call. V was clipped by 0 bases and J by 3 bases, with 4 bases between them. This CDR3 has 12 amino acids. The V gene's germline CDR1 is SGHNT and CDR2 YYREEE (reference sequence). The chain's CDR3 is CASSLDGYEQYF. The CDR3 coding sequence is TGTGCCAGCAGCTTGGACGGCTACGAGCAGTACTTC. Full variable domain (rest looked up from reference TRBV5-4 and TRBJ2-7): ETGVTQSPTHLIKTRGQQVTLRCSSQSGHNTVSWYQQALGQGPQFIFQYYREEENGRGNFPPRFSGLQFPNYSSELNVNALELDDSALYLCASSLDGYEQYFGPGTRLTVT.

With respect to this clone: A junction boundary mismatches the germline segment, possibly from a read error. CDR3 bases: TGTGCCAGCAGTCATCCACCAGGGGGACAGGAGCTCTTC. This codes for CASSHPPGGQELF. The V gene is TRBV7-2, the J gene TRBJ1-2; 8 bases map to TRBD1. Germline CDR1 SGHTA, CDR2 FQGNSA. The CDR3 is 13 amino acids.

The rearrangement joins TRBV7-9 to TRBJ1-1, with D tentatively TRBD1 (5 bases). Germline assignment: CDR1 SEHNR and CDR2 FQNEAQ (reference sequence). V was shortened by 5 bases and J by 4 bases, with 11 bases between the two germline ends. The CDR3 is made up of 13 amino acids. This CDR3 is CASSGASGTEAFF. CDR3 nucleotide sequence: TGTGCCAGCAGCGGGGCTTCGGGCACTGAAGCTTTCTTT.

The V gene is TRBV5-4, the J gene TRBJ2-1; 8 positions agree with TRBD2. This CDR3 region has 17 residues. Germline V gives CDR1 SGHNT, CDR2 YYREEE (reference sequence). Trimming took 4 bases from V and 0 from J; bases not matched to a gene: 9. The CDR3 coding sequence is TGTGCCAGCAGCACCGCAGCGGGGGCGAGCTCCTACAATGAGCAGTTCTTC. As protein: CASSTAAGASSYNEQFF.

The chain employs TRBV25-1 and TRBJ2-3, with TRBD2 identical over 9 bases. The CDR3 length is 14 residues. The germline gives CDR1 MGHDK, CDR2 SYGVNS. With V trimmed by 6 bases and J by 2 bases, 3 bases remained unmatched. CDR3 sequence: CASSLAGLTDTQYF. DNA for the CDR3: TGTGCCAGCAGCCTAGCGGGACTCACAGATACGCAGTATTTT.

This chain uses TRBV6-5 with TRBJ2-5, with 9 positions matching TRBD1. This CDR3 spans 15 amino acids. V lost 5 bases, J lost 3 bases, and 7 bases stayed unmatched. Per germline, CDR1 MNHEY and CDR2 SVGAGI. The CDR3 protein is CASSPWDRVKETQYF. Here the CDR3 DNA reads TGTGCCAGCAGTCCATGGGACAGGGTAAAAGAGACCCAGTACTTC.

This rearrangement joins TRBV4-1 to TRBJ2-1, with TRBD2 matching over 9 bases. V trimming: 3 bases; J trimming: 0 bases; junction bases outside the gene matches: 6. CDR3 size: 17 residues. CDR1 and CDR2 (germline): MGHRA, YSYEKL. CDR3 bases: TGCGCCAGCAGCCATCGCGGGGGGGGGAGCTCCTACAATGAGCAGTTCTTC. It encodes CASSHRGGGSSYNEQFF.

A few counts support this clone. The genes are TRBV9 and TRBJ2-7; 8 positions agree with TRBD1. The CDR3 has 17 residues. Losses at the gene ends were 0 bases for V and 3 bases for J; bases not matched to a gene: 11. The germline V gene has CDR1 SGDLS and CDR2 YYNGEE. The CDR3 DNA reads as TGTGCCAGCAGCGTAGATTCCGGGACAGGAAACCTCTACGAGCAGTACTTC. It encodes CASSVDSGTGNLYEQYF.